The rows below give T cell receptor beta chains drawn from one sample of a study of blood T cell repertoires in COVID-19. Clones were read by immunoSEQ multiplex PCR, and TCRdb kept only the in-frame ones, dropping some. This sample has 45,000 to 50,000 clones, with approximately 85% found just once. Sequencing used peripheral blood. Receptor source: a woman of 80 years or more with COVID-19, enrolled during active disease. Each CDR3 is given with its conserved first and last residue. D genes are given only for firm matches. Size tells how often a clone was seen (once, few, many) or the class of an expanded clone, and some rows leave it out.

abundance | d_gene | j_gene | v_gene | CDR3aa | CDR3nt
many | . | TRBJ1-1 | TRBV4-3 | CASSQAGNTEAFF | TGCGCCAGCAGCCAAGCAGGGAACACTGAAGCTTTCTTT
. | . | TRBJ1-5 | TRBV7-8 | CASSLRTPRGNQPQHF | TGTGCCAGCAGCTTAAGAACCCCGAGGGGCAATCAGCCCCAGCATTTT
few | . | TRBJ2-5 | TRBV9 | CASSVGVEETQYF | TGTGCCAGCAGCGTAGGAGTGGAAGAGACCCAGTACTTC
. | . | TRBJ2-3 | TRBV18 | CASLGVGDTQYF | TGTGCCAGCTTGGGAGTAGGAGATACGCAGTATTTT
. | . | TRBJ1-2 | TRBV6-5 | CASSLREMWDYGYTF | TGTGCCAGCAGTCTAAGGGAGATGTGGGACTATGGCTACACCTTC
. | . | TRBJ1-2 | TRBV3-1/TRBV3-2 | CASSQGGWDMAGYTF | TGTGCCAGCAGCCAAGGGGGGTGGGACATGGCTGGCTACACCTTC
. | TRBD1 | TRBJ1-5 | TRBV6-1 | CASRWGQGEYHF | TGTGCCAGCAGGTGGGGACAGGGGGAATATCATTTT
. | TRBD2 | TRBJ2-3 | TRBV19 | CASTPTSGRTDTQYF | TGTGCCAGTACCCCGACTAGCGGGCGCACAGATACGCAGTATTTT
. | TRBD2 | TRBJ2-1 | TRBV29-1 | CSVETGGGNEQFF | TGCAGCGTTGAAACTGGGGGGGGAAATGAGCAGTTCTTC
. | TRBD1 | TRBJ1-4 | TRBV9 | CASSVSDRVYEKLFF | TGTGCCAGCAGCGTATCAGACAGGGTGTATGAAAAACTGTTTTTT
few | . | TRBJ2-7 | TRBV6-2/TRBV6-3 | CASSYSRAPYEQYF | TGTGCCAGCAGTTACTCGCGGGCCCCCTACGAGCAGTACTTC
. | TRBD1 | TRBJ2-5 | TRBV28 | CASTNRGRGQETQYF | TGTGCCAGTACGAACAGGGGACGAGGCCAAGAGACCCAGTACTTC
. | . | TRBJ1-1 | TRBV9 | CASSVSGMNTEAFF | TGTGCCAGCAGCGTCTCCGGGATGAACACTGAAGCTTTCTTT
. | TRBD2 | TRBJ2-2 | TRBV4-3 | CASSLRGAGTGELFF | TGCGCCAGCAGCCTGCGGGGGGCCGGTACCGGGGAGCTGTTTTTT
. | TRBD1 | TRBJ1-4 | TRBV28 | CASSYGQGRRGNEKLFF | TGTGCCAGCAGTTACGGACAGGGGAGACGGGGCAATGAAAAACTGTTTTTT
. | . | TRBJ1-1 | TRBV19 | CASSIAESQGTEAFF | TGTGCCAGTAGTATAGCCGAGTCCCAGGGGACTGAAGCTTTCTTT
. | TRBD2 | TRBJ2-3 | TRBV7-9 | CASSPDSGRVDTQYF | TGTGCCAGCAGCCCCGATAGCGGGAGGGTAGATACGCAGTATTTT
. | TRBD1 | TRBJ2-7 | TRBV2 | CASTQGDAYEQYF | TGTGCCAGCACGCAGGGGGATGCCTACGAGCAGTACTTC
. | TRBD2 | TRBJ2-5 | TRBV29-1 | CTGGGARETQYF | TGCACCGGCGGGGGGGCCCGAGAGACCCAGTACTTC
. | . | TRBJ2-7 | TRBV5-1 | CASSADNYEQYF | TGCGCCAGCAGCGCGGACAACTACGAGCAGTACTTC
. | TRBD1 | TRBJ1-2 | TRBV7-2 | CASSEDREQGYTF | TGTGCCAGCAGCGAAGACAGGGAACAAGGCTACACCTTC
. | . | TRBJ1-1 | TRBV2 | CASSEAPGTEAFF | TGTGCCAGCAGTGAAGCCCCCGGGACTGAAGCTTTCTTT
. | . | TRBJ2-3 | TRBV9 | CASSVLRRSTDTQYF | TGTGCCAGCAGCGTCCTAAGGAGGAGCACAGATACGCAGTATTTT
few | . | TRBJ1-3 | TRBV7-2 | CASSPLGVGASGNTIYF | TGTGCCAGCAGCCCCCTAGGGGTAGGTGCCTCTGGAAACACCATATATTTT
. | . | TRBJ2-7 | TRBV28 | CASSGRAGGSDHEQYF | TGTGCCAGCAGTGGGAGGGCAGGGGGCTCCGACCACGAGCAGTACTTC
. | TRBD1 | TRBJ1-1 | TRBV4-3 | CASSPDRGTSTEAFF | TGCGCCAGCAGCCCCGACAGGGGTACTAGCACTGAAGCTTTCTTT
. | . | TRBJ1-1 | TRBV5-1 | CASSFIDNTEAFF | TGCGCCAGCAGCTTTATAGATAACACTGAAGCTTTCTTT
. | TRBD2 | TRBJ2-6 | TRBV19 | CASSPRRGDSGANVLTF | TGTGCCAGTAGTCCTAGGCGGGGGGACTCTGGGGCCAACGTCCTGACTTTC
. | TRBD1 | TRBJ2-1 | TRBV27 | CASLVSRDRDSSYNEQFF | TGTGCCAGCCTCGTGTCCCGGGACAGGGACAGCTCCTACAATGAGCAGTTCTTC
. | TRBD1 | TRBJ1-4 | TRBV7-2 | CASSLIGGKGEKLFF | TGTGCCAGCAGCTTAATAGGGGGCAAAGGTGAAAAACTGTTTTTT
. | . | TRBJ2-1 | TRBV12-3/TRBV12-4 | CASSQQDNEQFF | TGTGCCAGCAGCCAACAGGACAATGAGCAGTTCTTC
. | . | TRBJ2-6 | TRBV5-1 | CASSLRNAGQLGANVLTF | TGCGCCAGCAGCTTGAGGAATGCGGGGCAGCTCGGGGCCAACGTCCTGACTTTC
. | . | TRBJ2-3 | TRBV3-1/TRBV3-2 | CASSTPWAIAVLFTDTQYF | TGTGCCAGCAGTACCCCCTGGGCCATAGCGGTCTTATTTACAGATACGCAGTATTTT
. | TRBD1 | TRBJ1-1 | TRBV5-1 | CASSLTGGGNTEAFF | TGCGCCAGCAGCTTGACAGGGGGCGGGAACACTGAAGCTTTCTTT
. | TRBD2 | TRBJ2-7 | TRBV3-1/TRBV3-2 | CASSLGLAGGYEQYF | TGTGCCAGCAGCCTTGGACTAGCGGGGGGCTACGAGCAGTACTTC
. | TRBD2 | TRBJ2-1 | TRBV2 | CASNLLAGGYNEQFF | TGTGCCAGCAACCTCCTAGCGGGGGGATACAATGAGCAGTTCTTC
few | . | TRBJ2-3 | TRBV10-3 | CAISGVSTDTQYF | TGTGCCATCTCAGGGGTAAGCACAGATACGCAGTATTTT
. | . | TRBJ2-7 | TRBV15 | CATSRDRQVPSYEQYF | TGTGCCACCAGCAGAGATCGCCAGGTTCCCTCCTACGAGCAGTACTTC
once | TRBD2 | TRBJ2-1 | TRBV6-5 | CASSLAVSSYNEQFF | TGTGCCAGCTCCCTAGCGGTGAGCTCCTACAATGAGCAGTTCTTC
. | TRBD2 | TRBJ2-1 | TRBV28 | CASSLGLAGEKEQFF | TGTGCCAGCAGCCTCGGACTAGCGGGAGAGAAAGAGCAGTTCTTC
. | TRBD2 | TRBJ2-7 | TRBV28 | CASRPGLGRRSYEQYF | TGTGCCAGCAGACCAGGCCTCGGGAGGAGGTCCTACGAGCAGTACTTC
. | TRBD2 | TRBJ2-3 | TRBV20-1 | CSASTSGGRSDTQYF | TGCAGTGCTAGTACTAGCGGGGGGAGGTCAGATACGCAGTATTTT
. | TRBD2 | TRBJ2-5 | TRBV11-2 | CASSPEGTRGEVTQYF | TGTGCCAGCAGCCCCGAGGGGACTAGGGGTGAAGTGACCCAGTACTTC
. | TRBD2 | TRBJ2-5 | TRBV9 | CASSVDAGGQETQYF | TGTGCCAGCAGCGTAGACGCGGGGGGACAAGAGACCCAGTACTTC
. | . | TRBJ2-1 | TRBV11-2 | CASSGEGRGYNEQFF | TGTGCCAGCAGCGGCGAAGGACGGGGATACAATGAGCAGTTCTTC
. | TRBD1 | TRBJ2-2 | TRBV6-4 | CASTPTGGSAGELFF | TGTGCCAGCACCCCAACAGGGGGCTCCGCCGGGGAGCTGTTTTTT
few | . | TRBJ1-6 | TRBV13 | CASSLGPNNSPLHF | TGTGCCAGCAGCTTAGGACCTAATAATTCACCCCTCCACTTT
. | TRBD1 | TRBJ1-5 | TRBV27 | CASSSYRGGQPQHF | TGTGCCAGCAGTTCGTACAGGGGAGGTCAGCCCCAGCATTTT
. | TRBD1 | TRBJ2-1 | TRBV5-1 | CASRGGQGYNEQFF | TGCGCCAGCCGAGGGGGACAGGGGTACAATGAGCAGTTCTTC
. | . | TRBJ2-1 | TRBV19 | CASSSPPGRGYNNEQFF | TGTGCCAGTAGCAGCCCCCCGGGCAGGGGTTATAACAATGAGCAGTTCTTC
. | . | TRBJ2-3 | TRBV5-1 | CASSDDRSTDTQYF | TGCGCCAGCAGCGATGACAGGTCGACAGATACGCAGTATTTT
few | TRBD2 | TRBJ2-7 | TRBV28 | CASSLMGGSGNEQYF | TGTGCCAGCAGTTTAATGGGCGGGAGTGGGAATGAGCAGTACTTC
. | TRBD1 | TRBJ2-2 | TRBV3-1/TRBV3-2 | CASSQLIGGFRGELFF | TGTGCCAGCAGCCAATTGATAGGGGGCTTTCGCGGGGAGCTGTTTTTT
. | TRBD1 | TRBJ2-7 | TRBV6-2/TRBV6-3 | CASSRRSGTANYEQYF | TGTGCCAGCAGCAGAAGATCCGGGACAGCGAACTACGAGCAGTACTTC
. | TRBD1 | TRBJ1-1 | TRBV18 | CASSQTGKDTEAFF | TGTGCCAGCTCACAGACAGGGAAGGACACTGAAGCTTTCTTT
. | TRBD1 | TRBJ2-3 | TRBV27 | CASSPWDRVEDTQYF | TGTGCCAGCAGTCCTTGGGACAGGGTAGAAGATACGCAGTATTTT
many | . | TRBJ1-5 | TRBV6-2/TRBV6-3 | CASSYGPRQPQHF | TGTGCCAGCAGTTACGGGCCCAGGCAGCCCCAGCATTTT
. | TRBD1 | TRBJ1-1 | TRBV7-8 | CASRQGKNTEAFF | TGTGCCAGCAGACAGGGGAAAAACACTGAAGCTTTCTTT